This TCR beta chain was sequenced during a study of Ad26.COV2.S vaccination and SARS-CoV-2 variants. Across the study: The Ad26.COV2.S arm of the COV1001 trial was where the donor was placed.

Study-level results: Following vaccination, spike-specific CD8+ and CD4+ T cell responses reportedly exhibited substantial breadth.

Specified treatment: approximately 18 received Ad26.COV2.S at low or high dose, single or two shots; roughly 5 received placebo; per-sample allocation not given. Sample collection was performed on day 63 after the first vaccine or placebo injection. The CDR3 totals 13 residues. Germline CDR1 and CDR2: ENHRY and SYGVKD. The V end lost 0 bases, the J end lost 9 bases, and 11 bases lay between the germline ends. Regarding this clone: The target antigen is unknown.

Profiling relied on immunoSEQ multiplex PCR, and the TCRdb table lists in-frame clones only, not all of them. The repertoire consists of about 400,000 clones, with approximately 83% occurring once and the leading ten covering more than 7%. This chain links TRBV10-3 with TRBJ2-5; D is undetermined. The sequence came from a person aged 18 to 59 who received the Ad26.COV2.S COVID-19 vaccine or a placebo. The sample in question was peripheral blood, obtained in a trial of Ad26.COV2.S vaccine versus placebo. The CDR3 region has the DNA TGTGCCATCAGTGAGTCGATACAAACTGCCCAGTACTTC. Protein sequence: CAISESIQTAQYF.